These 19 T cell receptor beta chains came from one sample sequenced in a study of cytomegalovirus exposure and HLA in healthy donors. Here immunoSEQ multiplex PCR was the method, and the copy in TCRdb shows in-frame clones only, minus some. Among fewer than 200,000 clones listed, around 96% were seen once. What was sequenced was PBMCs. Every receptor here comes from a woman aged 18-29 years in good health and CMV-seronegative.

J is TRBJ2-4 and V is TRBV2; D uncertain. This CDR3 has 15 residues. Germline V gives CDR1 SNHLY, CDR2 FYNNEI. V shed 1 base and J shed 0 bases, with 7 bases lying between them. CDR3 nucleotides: TGTGCCAGCAGTGAAGGGCAGATAGCCAAAAACATTCAGTACTTC. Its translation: CASSEGQIAKNIQYF. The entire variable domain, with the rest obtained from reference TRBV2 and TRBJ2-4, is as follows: EPEVTQTPSHQVTQMGQEVILRCVPISNHLYFYWYRQILGQKVEFLVSFYNNEISEKSEIFDDQFSVERPDGSNFTLKIRSTKLEDSAMYFCASSEGQIAKNIQYFGAGTRLSVL.

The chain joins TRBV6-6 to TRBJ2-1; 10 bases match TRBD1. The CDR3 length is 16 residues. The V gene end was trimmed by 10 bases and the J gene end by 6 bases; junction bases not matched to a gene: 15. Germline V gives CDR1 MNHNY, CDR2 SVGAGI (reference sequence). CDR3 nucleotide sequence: TGTGCCACCAAGGAGTCGATGGGACAGGGGATCAATGAGCAGTTCTTC. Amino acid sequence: CATKESMGQGINEQFF.

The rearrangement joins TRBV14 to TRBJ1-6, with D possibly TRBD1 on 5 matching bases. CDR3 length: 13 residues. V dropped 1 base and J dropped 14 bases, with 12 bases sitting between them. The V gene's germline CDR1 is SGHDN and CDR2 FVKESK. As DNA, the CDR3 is TGTGCCAGCAGCCAAGTTTGGGACTCTGCCCTCCACTTT. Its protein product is CASSQVWDSALHF.

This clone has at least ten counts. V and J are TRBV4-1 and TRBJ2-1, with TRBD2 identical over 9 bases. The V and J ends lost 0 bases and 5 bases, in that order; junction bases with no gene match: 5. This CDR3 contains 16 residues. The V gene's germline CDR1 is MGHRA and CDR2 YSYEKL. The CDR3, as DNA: TGCGCCAGCAGCCAAGAGGGACTAGCATTCGACAATGAGCAGTTCTTC. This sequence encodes CASSQEGLAFDNEQFF.

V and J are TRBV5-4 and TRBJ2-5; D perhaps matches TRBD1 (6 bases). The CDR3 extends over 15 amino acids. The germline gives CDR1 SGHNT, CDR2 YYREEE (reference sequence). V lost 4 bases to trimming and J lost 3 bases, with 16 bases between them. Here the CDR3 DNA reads TGTGCCAGCAGCCTTTATGCAGGGGCTAAAGAGACCCAGTACTTC. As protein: CASSLYAGAKETQYF.

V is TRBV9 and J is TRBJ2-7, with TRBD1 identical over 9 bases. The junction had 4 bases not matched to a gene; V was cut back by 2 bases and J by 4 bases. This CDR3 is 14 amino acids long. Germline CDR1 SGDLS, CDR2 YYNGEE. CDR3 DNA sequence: TGTGCCAGCAGCGTGGGGGGACAGGGTTACGAGCAGTACTTC. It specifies CASSVGGQGYEQYF.

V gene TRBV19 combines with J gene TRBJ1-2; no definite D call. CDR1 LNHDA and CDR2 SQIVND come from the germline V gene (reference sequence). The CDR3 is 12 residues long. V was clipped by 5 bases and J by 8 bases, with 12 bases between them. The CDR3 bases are TGTGCCAGTAGTCGGAGGGATCAAGGCTACACCTTC. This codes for CASSRRDQGYTF. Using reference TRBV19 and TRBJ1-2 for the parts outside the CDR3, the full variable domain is DGGITQSPKYLFRKEGQNVTLSCEQNLNHDAMYWYRQDPGQGLRLIYYSQIVNDFQKGDIAEGYSVSREKKESFPLTVTSAQKNPTAFYLCASSRRDQGYTFGSGTRLTVV.

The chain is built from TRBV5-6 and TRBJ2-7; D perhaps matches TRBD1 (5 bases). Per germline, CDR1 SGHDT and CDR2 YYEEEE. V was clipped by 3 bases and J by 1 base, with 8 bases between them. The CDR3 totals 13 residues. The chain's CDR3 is CASSYDSSYEQYF. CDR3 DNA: TGTGCCAGCAGCTACGACAGTTCCTACGAGCAGTACTTC.

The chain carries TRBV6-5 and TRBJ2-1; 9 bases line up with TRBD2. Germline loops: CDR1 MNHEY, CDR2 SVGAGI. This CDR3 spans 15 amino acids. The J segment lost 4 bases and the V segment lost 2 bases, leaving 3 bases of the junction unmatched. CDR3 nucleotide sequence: TGTGCCAGCAGTTACAGGACTAGCGAGTACAATGAGCAGTTCTTC. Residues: CASSYRTSEYNEQFF.

In DNA form, the CDR3 reads TGCGCCAGCAGTCCCACTAGCGGGCCCTCCTACGAGCAGTACTTC. Its protein product is CASSPTSGPSYEQYF. The V call is TRBV4-1, the J call TRBJ2-7; 9 nucleotides match TRBD2. V was pared by 6 bases and J by 0 bases, with 6 bases of the junction left unmatched. The CDR3 extends over 15 amino acids. In germline, CDR1 is MGHRA, CDR2 YSYEKL.

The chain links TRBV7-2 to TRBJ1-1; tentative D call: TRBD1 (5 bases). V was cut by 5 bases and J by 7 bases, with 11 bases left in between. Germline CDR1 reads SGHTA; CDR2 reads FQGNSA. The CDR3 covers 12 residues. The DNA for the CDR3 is TGTGCCAGCAGCCCAGACAGTCTTGAAGCTTTCTTT. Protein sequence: CASSPDSLEAFF.

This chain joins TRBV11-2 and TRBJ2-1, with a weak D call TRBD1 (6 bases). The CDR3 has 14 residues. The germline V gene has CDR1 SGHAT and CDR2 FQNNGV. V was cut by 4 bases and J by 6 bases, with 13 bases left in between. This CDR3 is CASSSRGNLNEQFF. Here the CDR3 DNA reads TGTGCCAGCAGCTCGAGGGGGAACCTCAATGAGCAGTTCTTC.

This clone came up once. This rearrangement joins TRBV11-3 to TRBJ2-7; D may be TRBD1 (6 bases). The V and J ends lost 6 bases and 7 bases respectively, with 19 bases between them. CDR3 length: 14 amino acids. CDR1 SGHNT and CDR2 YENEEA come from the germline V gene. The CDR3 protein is CASSSTQGSGEQYF. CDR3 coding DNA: TGTGCCAGCAGTTCTACACAGGGTTCTGGAGAGCAGTACTTC.

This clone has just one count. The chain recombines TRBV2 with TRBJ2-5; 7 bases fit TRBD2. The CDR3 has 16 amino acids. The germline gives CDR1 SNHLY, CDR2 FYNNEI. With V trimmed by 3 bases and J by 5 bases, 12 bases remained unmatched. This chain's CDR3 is CASSDLFSSGWETQYF. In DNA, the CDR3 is TGTGCCAGCAGTGATTTGTTTTCTAGCGGTTGGGAGACCCAGTACTTC.

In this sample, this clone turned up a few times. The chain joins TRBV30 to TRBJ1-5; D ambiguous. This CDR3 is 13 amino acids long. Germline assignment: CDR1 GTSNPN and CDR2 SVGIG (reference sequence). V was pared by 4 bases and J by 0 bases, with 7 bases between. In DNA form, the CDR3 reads TGTGCCTGGACGGCAGGTAGCAATCAGCCCCAGCATTTT. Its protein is CAWTAGSNQPQHF.

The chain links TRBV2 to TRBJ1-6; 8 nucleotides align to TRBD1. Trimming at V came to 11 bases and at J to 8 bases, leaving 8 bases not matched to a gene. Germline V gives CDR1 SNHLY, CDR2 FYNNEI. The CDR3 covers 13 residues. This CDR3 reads CAGQGERDSPLHF. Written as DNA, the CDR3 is TGTGCCGGACAGGGAGAAAGGGATTCACCCCTCCACTTT.

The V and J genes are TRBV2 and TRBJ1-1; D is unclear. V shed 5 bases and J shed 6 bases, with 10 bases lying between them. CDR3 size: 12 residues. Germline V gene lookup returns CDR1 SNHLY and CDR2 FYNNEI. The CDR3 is CASSRGPPEAFF. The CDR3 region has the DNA TGTGCCAGCAGTCGGGGTCCGCCTGAAGCTTTCTTT.

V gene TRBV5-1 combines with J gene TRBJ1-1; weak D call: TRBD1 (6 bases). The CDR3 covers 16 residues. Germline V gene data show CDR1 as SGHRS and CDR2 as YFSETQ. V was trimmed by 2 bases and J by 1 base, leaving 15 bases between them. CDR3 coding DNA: TGCGCCAGCAGCTTAACGTTAGGACAGACGAACACTGAAGCTTTCTTT. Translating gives CASSLTLGQTNTEAFF.

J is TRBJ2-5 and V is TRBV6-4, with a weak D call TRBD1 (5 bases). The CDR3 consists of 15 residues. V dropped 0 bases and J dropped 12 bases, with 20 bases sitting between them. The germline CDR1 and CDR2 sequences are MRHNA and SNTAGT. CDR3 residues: CASSDSIHKPGKKYF. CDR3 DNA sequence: TGTGCCAGCAGTGACTCGATACACAAGCCAGGGAAAAAGTACTTC.